The 21 T cell receptor beta chains below come from one sample, sequenced in a study of T cells in localized non-small cell lung cancer. The assay was immunoSEQ multiplex PCR, and TCRdb's table has in-frame clones only and misses some. The sample has under 30,000 clones; about 89% are singletons. The sequenced sample was peripheral blood, obtained before any cancer treatment. The receptors were gathered from a woman aged 40 to 75 with stage I lung adenocarcinoma.

The gene calls are TRBV11-2 and TRBJ1-2; 8 bases match TRBD1. This CDR3 comprises 14 residues. CDR1 is SGHAT and CDR2 is FQNNGV in the germline V gene. The J segment lost 4 bases and the V segment lost 5 bases, leaving 6 bases of the junction unmatched. The CDR3 coding sequence is TGTGCCAGCAGCGTTCAACAGGGGGGCTATGGCTACACCTTC. Encoded protein: CASSVQQGGYGYTF.

The chain couples TRBV28 to TRBJ1-1, with 11 bases that match TRBD1. The junction had 8 bases not matched to a gene; V was cut back by 5 bases and J by 3 bases. The V gene's germline CDR1 is MDHEN and CDR2 SYDVKM. The CDR3 has 16 amino acids. The CDR3 protein is CASSIPGQGGDTEAFF. CDR3 DNA: TGTGCCAGCAGTATCCCGGGACAGGGGGGGGACACTGAAGCTTTCTTT.

The genes are TRBV2 and TRBJ1-1, with D maybe TRBD1 (6 bases). Germline V CDR1 and CDR2: SNHLY, FYNNEI. The CDR3 is 16 amino acids. V shed 5 bases and J shed 1 base, with 17 bases lying between them. The CDR3 sequence is CASSRSSTGRNTEAFF. The CDR3 bases are TGTGCCAGCAGTCGCTCCTCCACAGGGAGGAACACTGAAGCTTTCTTT.

The rearrangement uses TRBV5-3 and TRBJ2-1, with 8 bases identical to TRBD1. TRBV5-3 is designated an ORF whose function remains uncertain. The CDR3 totals 17 residues. With 4 bases clipped from V and 0 bases from J, the junction kept 9 bases outside the gene matches. The DNA for the CDR3 is TGTGCCAGAAGCCACACAGGGGGGATCAGCTCCTACAATGAGCAGTTCTTC. This codes for CARSHTGGISSYNEQFF.

This clone occurred once. V gene TRBV7-6 combines with J gene TRBJ2-3; unclear D gene. Trimming stripped 3 bases from V and 2 bases from J, with 0 bases between. This CDR3 is built from 11 residues. Germline CDR1 and CDR2: SGHVS and FNYEAQ. The CDR3 DNA follows: TGTGCCAGCAGCTTCACAGATACGCAGTATTTT. Encoded protein: CASSFTDTQYF.

The chain employs TRBV6-5 and TRBJ1-1; 8 nucleotides align to TRBD1. Germline CDR1 reads MNHEY; CDR2 reads SVGAGI. The CDR3 runs to 14 residues. V lost 2 bases to trimming and J lost 4 bases; unmatched junction nucleotides: 3. CDR3 protein: CASSYGQGATEAFF. CDR3 nucleotide sequence: TGTGCCAGCAGTTACGGGCAGGGGGCCACTGAAGCTTTCTTT.

This clone has a handful of counts. The CDR3 here is CASSLDSAGWYEQYF. As DNA, the CDR3 is TGCGCCAGCAGCTTGGACTCGGCAGGGTGGTACGAGCAGTACTTC. This chain joins TRBV5-1 and TRBJ2-7; weak D call: TRBD1 (5 bases). This CDR3 region has 15 residues. Germline lookup yields CDR1 SGHRS and CDR2 YFSETQ. Trimming shortened V by 0 bases and J by 4 bases, and 14 bases separated the two germline ends.

This sequence joins TRBV11-3 and TRBJ2-1; weak D call: TRBD2 (6 bases). Germline CDR1 SGHNT, CDR2 YENEEA. The CDR3 length is 14 residues. V lost 5 bases and J lost 4, with 12 bases in between. The CDR3 reads CASSPGLLYNEQFF. The CDR3 nucleotides read TGTGCCAGCAGCCCGGGACTTTTGTACAATGAGCAGTTCTTC.

The V and J genes are TRBV7-6 and TRBJ2-3, with TRBD2 matching over 10 bases. The CDR3 totals 15 residues. Germline V gene lookup returns CDR1 SGHVS and CDR2 FNYEAQ. The V gene end was trimmed by 2 bases and the J gene end by 4 bases; junction bases not matched to a gene: 3. CDR3 coding DNA: TGTGCCAGCAGCTTAAAAGCGGGGGGGGCAGATACGCAGTATTTT. Amino acid sequence: CASSLKAGGADTQYF.

As to this clone: As the CDR3 is not closed by the conserved phenylalanine or tryptophan, this likely results from a read error. V usage is TRBV27 and J usage is TRBJ1-2; TRBD1 might be the D (5 bases). This CDR3 region has 12 residues. V lost 3 bases and J lost 4, with 6 bases in between. Germline V gene lookup returns CDR1 MNHEY and CDR2 SMNVEV (reference sequence). The CDR3 sequence: CASSFTGYGYTL. The CDR3 nucleotides are TGTGCCAGCAGTTTTACAGGCTATGGCTACACCCTC.

This rearrangement joins TRBV2 to TRBJ1-2; D remains unclear. Per the germline V gene, CDR1 is SNHLY and CDR2 is FYNNEI. Trimming left V 1 base short and J 7 bases short, with 16 bases between. The CDR3 is 15 amino acids. The CDR3 protein is CASSEVSERYGGYTF. The CDR3 bases are TGTGCCAGCAGTGAAGTTTCGGAGAGGTATGGTGGCTACACCTTC.

The chain's CDR3 is CASSFSSGPYEQYF. DNA for the CDR3: TGCGCCAGCAGCTTCTCCAGCGGACCCTACGAGCAGTACTTC. The chain links TRBV5-1 to TRBJ2-7; TRBD2 is a possible D gene (5 bases). Trimming pared 2 bases from V and 2 bases from J, leaving 11 bases between. There are 14 residues in the CDR3. The germline CDR1 and CDR2 sequences are SGHRS and YFSETQ.

This clone has just one count. This rearrangement joins TRBV6-5 to TRBJ1-1; a weak D match, TRBD1 (5 bases). Per germline, CDR1 MNHEY and CDR2 SVGAGI. The V gene lost 7 bases and the J gene lost 3 bases, with 15 bases spanning the gap. This CDR3 has 14 residues. The CDR3 sequence is CASTQWRGDTEAFF. The CDR3 DNA reads as TGTGCCAGCACCCAGTGGAGGGGCGACACTGAAGCTTTCTTT.

This chain joins TRBV28 and TRBJ2-1; D remains unclear. CDR1 MDHEN and CDR2 SYDVKM come from the germline V gene. This CDR3 has 14 residues. The V end was cut by 2 bases, the J end by 0 bases, with 5 bases between. In DNA form, the CDR3 reads TGTGCCAGCAGTTTAGTGAGCTCCTACAATGAGCAGTTCTTC. Protein: CASSLVSSYNEQFF.

The V call is TRBV19, the J call TRBJ1-1, with 8 bases matching TRBD1. Per germline, CDR1 LNHDA and CDR2 SQIVND (reference sequence). This CDR3 contains 14 residues. Trimming took 7 bases from V and 7 from J; bases not matched to a gene: 11. Written as DNA, the CDR3 is TGTGCCAGTAAACCAGACAGGGGTCGGGGTGAAGCTTTCTTT. Amino acids: CASKPDRGRGEAFF.

This clone was seen a few times. The V call is TRBV7-2, the J call TRBJ2-7; 7 positions agree with TRBD1. The V and J ends lost 0 bases and 2 bases, in that order; junction bases with no gene match: 10. This CDR3 contains 17 residues. Germline V gene lookup returns CDR1 SGHTA and CDR2 FQGNSA. Here the CDR3 reads CASSLAQGTDKPYEQYF. The DNA for the CDR3 is TGTGCCAGCAGCTTAGCGCAAGGGACAGATAAACCCTACGAGCAGTACTTC.

J is TRBJ1-1 and V is TRBV10-1; D is unresolved. V lost 6 bases and J lost 1, with 9 bases in between. Looked up from germline, CDR1 is WNHNN and CDR2 is SYGVQD (reference sequence). The CDR3 length is 13 residues. CDR3 amino acids: CASSTGKNTEAFF. The CDR3 nucleotides are TGCGCCAGCAGCACGGGGAAGAACACTGAAGCTTTCTTT.

The rearrangement uses TRBV2 and TRBJ1-2; weak D call: TRBD1 (5 bases). This CDR3 is 15 amino acids long. Per germline, CDR1 SNHLY and CDR2 FYNNEI. The germline V and J ends were trimmed by 5 bases and 5 bases, with 18 bases remaining between them. CDR3 amino acids: CASSPSREIGYGYTF. Written as DNA, the CDR3 is TGTGCCAGCAGTCCCTCCAGGGAAATAGGGTATGGCTACACCTTC.

J is TRBJ2-3 and V is TRBV5-1; possible D gene TRBD2, 6 bases. Between the trimmed V and J ends, which lost 4 bases and 3 bases, there was a span of 12 bases. Germline V lookup: CDR1 SGHRS, CDR2 YFSETQ. This CDR3 is built from 14 residues. CDR3 sequence reads: CASSPGTVTDTQYF. The CDR3 DNA reads TGCGCCAGCAGCCCCGGGACTGTGACAGATACGCAGTATTTT.

The chain uses TRBV9 and TRBJ1-6; no firm D call. The CDR3 runs to 13 residues. Germline loops: CDR1 SGDLS, CDR2 YYNGEE. V shed 0 bases and J shed 14 bases, with 12 bases lying between them. The CDR3 DNA sequence: TGTGCCAGCAGCGTAGAAGGGCGATCCACCCTCCACTTT. This translates into CASSVEGRSTLHF.

The DNA for the CDR3 is TGTGCCAGCTCACCGATTATGAGGGGGTCTAGCTCTGGAAACACCATATATTTT. This gives the protein CASSPIMRGSSSGNTIYF. The rearrangement links TRBV18 to TRBJ1-3, with D possibly TRBD1 on 6 matching bases. V shed 3 bases and J shed 0 bases, with 18 bases lying between them. The CDR3 is 18 residues long. Germline CDR1 reads KGHSH; CDR2 reads LQKENI.